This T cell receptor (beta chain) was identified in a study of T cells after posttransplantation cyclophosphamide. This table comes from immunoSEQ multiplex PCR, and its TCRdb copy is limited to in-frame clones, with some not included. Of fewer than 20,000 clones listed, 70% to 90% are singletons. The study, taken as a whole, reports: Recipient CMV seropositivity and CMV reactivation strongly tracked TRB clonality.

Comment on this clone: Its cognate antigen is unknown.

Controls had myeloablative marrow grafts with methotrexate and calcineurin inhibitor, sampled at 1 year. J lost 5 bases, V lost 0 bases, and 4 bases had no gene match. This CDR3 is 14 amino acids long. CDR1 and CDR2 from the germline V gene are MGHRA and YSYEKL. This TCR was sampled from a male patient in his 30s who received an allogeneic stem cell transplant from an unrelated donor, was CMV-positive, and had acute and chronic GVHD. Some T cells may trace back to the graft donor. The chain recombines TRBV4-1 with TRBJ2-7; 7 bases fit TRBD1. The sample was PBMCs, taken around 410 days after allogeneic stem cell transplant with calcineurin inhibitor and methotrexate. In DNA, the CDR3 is TGCGCCAGCAGCCAAGAGAGGGGGCGCGACGAGCAGTACTTC. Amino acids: CASSQERGRDEQYF.